This T cell receptor (beta chain) was retrieved from a study of cytomegalovirus exposure and HLA in healthy donors (dated by TCRdb to 2017 to 2019). Regarding the complete study: According to an earlier analysis of a few hundred of the donors, about 190 million T cells yielded roughly 110 million unique TCR beta sequences and 276 Gb of sequence data. An early release that covered about 640 HLA-typed donors contained approximately 300 gigabases of sequencing data and 80 million or so unique TCR sequences. Of the approximately 370 genotyped donors, 81% were placed in the genetic ancestry cluster associated with self-reported Caucasian donors. The study was designed to test whether signatures of past pathogen exposure could be identified by cataloging public T cell receptors. The study profiled the T cell repertoires of under 850 subjects by immunosequencing and related them to cytomegalovirus serostatus. In addition to the first cohort of hundreds of subjects, a separate validation cohort of 120 different subjects was used. The study combined high-throughput TCR immunosequencing, statistical association of individual TCRs with disease status, and machine learning to predict cytomegalovirus infection status. A later analysis re-analyzed previously published TCR beta repertoires from approximately 700 donors and added high-resolution HLA genotyping to study TCR occurrence patterns. In the later analysis, no new phenotypic data were used to find candidate immune exposures; instead, reliance was placed on TCR beta sequences and their occurrence across donors. An earlier analysis of 587 of the donors used high-throughput TCR beta sequencing to judge whether each TCR beta V gene segment behaved as functional or pseudogenic. Donor age, sex, ethnicity and CMV serostatus were collected together with the repertoire data. A later genetic analysis used genome-wide SNP genotypes for about three fifths of the 666 donors, treating that subset as a discovery cohort. Every repertoire in the discovery cohort had been generated on one and the same sequencing platform. HLA typing covered class I and class II loci at four-digit resolution. The number of typed donors differed by locus: 629-630 for A, B, C, DRB1 and DQB1; 500 to 550 for DQA1; around 610 for DPA1; and some 450 for DPB1. A few DR-DQ haplotypes were treated as single units for association and clustering because of strong linkage in the cohort. Across 398 genotyped donors of the cohort, an average of about 240,000 unique TCR beta nucleotide sequences per donor were sequenced, and roughly 17% of those sequences were non-productive. General conclusions and limits of the study: Because some donors lacked HLA typing at each locus, the association tests relied only on the typed subset. A later genetic analysis associated a missense DCLRE1C variant with V-gene and J-gene trimming of TCR beta chains, and an independent cohort replicated the association. In an earlier analysis of more than 500 of the donors, most TCR beta V segments appeared in productive rearrangements about 90% or about 30% of the time, broadly matching IMGT annotations. When HLA alleles, especially DR and DQ, strongly co-occurred, TCR associations were difficult to assign to individual alleles. A later analysis found that most CMV-associated TCR beta chains appeared HLA-restricted, with HLA associations seemingly driven largely by CMV exposure. For the cohort, immune exposure information was limited to CMV serostatus. The earlier analysis of nearly 600 of the donors excluded 15 to 20 rarely observed V segments, including chromosome 9 orphons, because counts were too low. A cluster of highly shared sequence variants was judged likely to represent a technical artifact of the sequencing pipeline. The study listed 150 to 200 TCR beta chains as associated with cytomegalovirus. Correlated functional status among segregating V segments might reflect linkage disequilibrium, but an unknown experimental factor could not be ruled out. According to the authors, the approach could potentially be generalized to other disease states and immunological phenotypes. Some IMGT-functional V segments, including TRBV6-2 and TRBV6-3, could not be distinguished by the 87-base-pair reads and were therefore excluded. A later analysis associated 15,000 or so TCR beta sequences with specific HLA alleles at a false discovery rate of 0.05. Most TCR sequences were seen in very few donors, while some public TCRs were found in many individuals. Sequencing depth was assumed to be roughly uniform across donors in the presence/absence analyses, though that assumption may not hold. According to a later genetic analysis, donors in an Asian-associated ancestry cluster had fewer N-insertions in productive TCRs than the approximately 650-donor mean. In both the original and validation cohorts, the classifier was reported to diagnose cytomegalovirus status with high specificity and sensitivity. Three of the identified cytomegalovirus-associated TCR beta chains were confirmed in vitro to be specific for cytomegalovirus antigens. Several of the top co-occurrence clusters appeared to be linked to parvovirus B19, influenza, CMV and Epstein-Barr virus, according to a later analysis. This cohort had only TCR beta chains sequenced, and the lack of alpha or paired-chain data limited which features could be detected. A further reported finding was that TCR beta sequences accurately predicted the HLA-A and HLA-B alleles for most subjects in the first cohort. In a later analysis, HLA-associated TCR beta chains showed more clonal expansion and lower generation probabilities than non-associated chains that were equally common. In a later analysis, TCR association rates were found to vary across HLA loci, with the most associated TCRs seen for DRB1 alleles and the fewest for HLA-C alleles.

To note about this clone: What antigen it recognizes has not been identified.

Libraries came from the immunoSEQ multiplex PCR assay. The multiplex PCR relied on a mix of 60 forward primers for TCR Vbeta segments and 13 reverse primers for TCR Jbeta segments. The CDR3 region of rearranged TCR beta genes was amplified from genomic DNA with a multiplex PCR assay. Amplified TCR beta libraries were sequenced as 87-base-pair reads on the Illumina HiSeq System. The authors' pipeline ran thus. Across the 600 to 700 repertoires, a later analysis counted some 81 million unique TCR beta chains, 8.5 million to 12 million of which were shared by at least two donors. Raw reads were error-corrected and collapsed into unique sequences by a nearest-neighbor algorithm in which closely related sequences were merged to remove PCR and sequencing errors. V, D and J gene segments were assigned by aligning CDR3 sequences to IMGT reference sequences. Each retained sequence needed at least a six-nucleotide match to both a V gene segment and a J gene segment. Rearrangements were called productive when the CDR3 lacked stop codons and stayed in frame with V and J; all others were non-productive. CDR3 was defined according to IMGT convention as the region running from the second conserved V-encoded cysteine to the conserved J-encoded phenylalanine. In an earlier analysis of just under 600 of the donors, sequences lacking an unambiguous match to a single V gene segment were excluded. In an earlier analysis of several hundred of the donors, V segments were called functional above 56.7% productive rearrangements and were called segregating when the between-donor standard deviation exceeded 5%. To diagnose cytomegalovirus status from the catalog of TCR beta chain sequences, a statistical classification framework was built. In a later analysis, TCR nucleotide sequences were compared against IMGT/GENE-DB human TR gene sequences so that V and J genes could be assigned. Using the TCRdist pipeline, a later analysis assigned CDR3 sequences along with most-parsimonious VDJ recombination scenarios. In a later analysis, each TCR beta chain was defined by its CDR3 amino acid sequence together with its V-gene family, and reads lacking a unique V-gene family were excluded. To address suspected cross-contamination and a sequencing artifact, a later analysis removed a few hundred highly shared, low-generation-probability nucleotide sequences. In a later analysis, a clonal expansion index was calculated for each public chain from normalized within-repertoire ranks of inferred template counts. In a later analysis, generation probabilities were computed with a VDJ recombination model fitted to out-of-frame rearrangements, and the resulting probabilities were checked against IGoR. Hypergeometric tests were used in a later analysis to score TCR-TCR, TCR-HLA and TCR-CMV co-occurrence, with a repertoire-size bias correction applied to the TCR pairs. A later analysis estimated false discovery rates by permuting HLA or CMV assignments 20 times. A later analysis grouped co-occurring TCRs with DBSCAN, adding TCRdist sequence similarity when clustering within HLA-allele-positive subsets. Repertoires with fewer than 30,000 or more than 120,000 public chains, plus five repertoires with anomalous nucleotide sharing, were excluded from co-occurrence clustering. TCRdb carries this immuneACCESS record with in-frame sequences only. Its versions omit some clonotypes, under half of them owing to an unresolved V gene in the studies checked, with the rest unexplained. V, J and clone size reflect that table, while D and trimming were determined from the DNA. The sample table includes 130,000 to 150,000 clones. In total, the top ten clones hold roughly 2.6% of the sample.

The cohort was made up of approximately 700 healthy bone marrow donors. At the time of sampling, all cohort members were nominally healthy, though unrecorded immune exposures were likely present. The donor was CMV seronegative and was included in the group of around 320 seronegative cohort members. Every donor gave a peripheral blood sample, and the peripheral blood mononuclear cells from that sample were used for TCR beta sequencing. Genomic DNA was extracted from the blood cell samples with the Qiagen DNeasy Blood Extraction Kit. From cysteine to phenylalanine, the CDR3 is 16 amino acids long. Only the CDR3 region is kept as DNA, spanning 48 bases read in frame from base 1. For CDR1 and CDR2, the germline V gene lists SGHRS and YFSETQ. V ends up 0 bases short and J 6 bases short, with an unmatched junction base count of 7.

The chain is assembled from TRBV5-1 and TRBJ2-1, with 9 central nucleotides matching TRBD1. The sequenced sample was PBMCs. This receptor was taken from a middle-aged man in good health and CMV-seronegative. The DNA sequence reads TGCGCCAGCAGCTTGGCCGGGACAGGGTTGGGCAATGAGCAGTTCTTC. This translates into CASSLAGTGLGNEQFF.